This T cell receptor beta chain was identified during a study of breast tumors, draining lymph nodes, adjacent tissues. Regarding the study as a whole: Luminal-like breast cancer showed significantly greater tumor-nontumor repertoire similarity than basal-like breast cancer did.

With 1 base removed from V and 3 bases from J, the gap between germline ends came to 7 bases. The CDR3 is 13 amino acids. Per the germline V gene, CDR1 is LGHNA and CDR2 is YNFKEQ. This clonotype was counted at least ten times. Its antigen is unknown. Breast cancer patients provided tissue from their axillary draining lymph nodes. TCRdb used MiXCR to reprocess the multiplex PCR reads, holding one entry per CDR3 protein. Among tens of thousands of distinct CDR3 sequences listed, approximately 19% were seen once. The TCR comes from a female donor with breast cancer. Some clones in this sample may be carry-over from other donors' samples. J is TRBJ2-7 and V is TRBV4-2; D is unresolved. The sequencing input was axillary lymph node tissue. DNA of the CDR3: TGTGCCAGCAGCCAAGGGCCCGACTACGAGCAGTACTTC. It specifies CASSQGPDYEQYF.